The 8 T cell receptor beta chains in this list originate from one sample, sequenced in a study of cytomegalovirus exposure and HLA in healthy donors. PCR primers comprised 60 Vbeta and 13 Jbeta primers. The data were produced by immunoSEQ multiplex PCR, yet TCRdb's version contains in-frame clones alone and is incomplete. The profile covers 200,000 to 250,000 clones, with approximately 83% appearing a single time and 0.71% taken by the ten largest. Sequencing input: PBMCs. The source of these receptors is a boy aged 2 to 10 in good health and CMV-seronegative.

On this clone: The sample contains more than one DNA sequence encoding this CDR3. The chain links TRBV6-4 to TRBJ2-3; unclear D gene. This CDR3 has 15 amino acids. V dropped 3 bases and J dropped 0 bases, with 10 bases sitting between them. Germline values: CDR1 MRHNA, CDR2 SNTAGT. In DNA form, the CDR3 reads TGTGCCAGCAGTGAAGGCGGCTCTAGCACAGATACGCAGTATTTT. Amino acids: CASSEGGSSTDTQYF.

V and J are TRBV14 and TRBJ1-5; D may be TRBD1 (5 bases). Trimming left V 0 bases short and J 6 bases short, with 12 bases between. This CDR3 has 15 amino acids. Germline CDR1 is SGHDN and CDR2 is FVKESK. CDR3 sequence reads: CASSQDNWGLQPQHF. Written as DNA, the CDR3 is TGTGCCAGCAGCCAAGATAACTGGGGACTTCAGCCCCAGCATTTT.

This sequence joins TRBV6-5 and TRBJ2-7; the match to TRBD1 covers 9 bases. The CDR3 sequence is 15 residues long. From germline, CDR1 is MNHEY and CDR2 SVGAGI. J lost 1 base, V lost 0 bases, and 1 base had no gene match. This CDR3 is CASSYSGQGSYEQYF. The DNA for the CDR3 is TGTGCCAGCAGTTACTCGGGACAGGGATCCTACGAGCAGTACTTC.

V gene TRBV2 combines with J gene TRBJ2-5; D is ambiguous. The DNA end favors TRBJ2-7, so the J call may be wrong. Germline CDR1 is SNHLY and CDR2 is FYNNEI. The CDR3 consists of 13 residues. The CDR3 DNA reads as TGTGCCAGCAGTGAAAGCAGCTACTACGAGCAGTACTTC. Its protein product is CASSESSYYEQYF.

The chain employs TRBV6-5 and TRBJ2-1, with 15 bases matching TRBD2. V was pared by 4 bases and J by 6 bases, with 4 bases of the junction left unmatched. This CDR3 contains 16 residues. Germline V CDR1 and CDR2: MNHEY, SVGAGI. In nucleotides, the CDR3 is TGTGCCAGCAGTTCCCGGACTAGCGGGGGGGGCAATGAGCAGTTCTTC. It specifies CASSSRTSGGGNEQFF.

The V call is TRBV11-2, the J call TRBJ2-7, with D tentatively TRBD1 (5 bases). Per the germline V gene, CDR1 is SGHAT and CDR2 is FQNNGV. Trimming shortened V by 6 bases and J by 2 bases, and 8 bases separated the two germline ends. The CDR3 totals 12 residues. CDR3 protein: CASRGRPYEQYF. The DNA for the CDR3 is TGTGCCAGCAGGGGGCGCCCCTACGAGCAGTACTTC.

This sequence joins TRBV7-9 and TRBJ2-5, with 11 bases that match TRBD2. The DNA end is a closer match to TRBJ2-7, so the J assignment may be wrong. The germline V gene has CDR1 SEHNR and CDR2 FQNEAQ (reference sequence). CDR3 length: 16 residues. As DNA, the CDR3 is TGTGCCAGCAGCTCCCCAACTAGCGGGAGAGGCCACGAGCAGTACTTC. Residues: CASSSPTSGRGHEQYF.

This chain uses TRBV9 with TRBJ2-5; 7 bases line up with TRBD2. Germline V gene sequence: CDR1 SGDLS, CDR2 YYNGEE. Trimming cost V 0 bases and J 5 bases; bases outside gene matches: 7. The CDR3 is made up of 15 amino acids. CDR3 sequence (DNA): TGTGCCAGCAGCGTAGGTCCAGCGGGACGGGAGACCCAGTACTTC. This encodes CASSVGPAGRETQYF. The full variable domain, rest sourced from reference TRBV9 and TRBJ2-5, is DSGVTQTPKHLITATGQRVTLRCSPRSGDLSVYWYQQSLDQGLQFLIQYYNGEERAKGNILERFSAQQFPDLHSELNLSSLELGDSALYFCASSVGPAGRETQYFGPGTRLLVL.